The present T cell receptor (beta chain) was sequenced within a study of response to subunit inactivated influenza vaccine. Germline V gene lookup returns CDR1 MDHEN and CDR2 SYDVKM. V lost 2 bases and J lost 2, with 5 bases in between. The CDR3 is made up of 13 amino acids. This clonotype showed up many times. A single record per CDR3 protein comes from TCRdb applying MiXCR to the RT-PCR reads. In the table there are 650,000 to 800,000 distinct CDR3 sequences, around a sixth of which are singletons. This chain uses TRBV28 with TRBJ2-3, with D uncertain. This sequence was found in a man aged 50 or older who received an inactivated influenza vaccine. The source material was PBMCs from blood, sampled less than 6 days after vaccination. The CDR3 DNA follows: TGTGCCAGCAGTTTAGACATCACAGATACGCAGTATTTT. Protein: CASSLDITDTQYF. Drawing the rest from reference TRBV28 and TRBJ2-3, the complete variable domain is DVKVTQSSRYLVKRTGEKVFLECVQDMDHENMFWYRQDPGLGLRLIYFSYDVKMKEKGDIPEGYSVSREKKERFSLILESASTNQTSMYLCASSLDITDTQYFGPGTRLTVL.